This T cell receptor beta chain was profiled in a study of response to subunit inactivated influenza vaccine. This clonotype was seen a handful of times. TCRdb fed the RT-PCR reads into MiXCR, producing one record per CDR3 protein. The table has approximately 500,000 distinct CDR3 sequences, roughly 25% seen once. The sample also formed part of further work on T cells expressing NK-cell markers. This second study notes: Production of TCR beta cDNA relied on 5'RACE template switching with UMIs.

The origin of this receptor is a man aged 45 to 65 who received an inactivated influenza vaccine. Material: CD4+ T cells sorted from PBMCs, obtained 11 to 12 days after vaccination.

CDR3 residues: CASSLNRGLNSPLHF. The CDR3 DNA sequence: TGTGCCAGCAGCCTTAACAGGGGGTTGAATTCACCCCTCCACTTT. The chain combines TRBV7-2 with TRBJ1-6; 8 bases agree with TRBD1. CDR3 length: 15 amino acids. V trimming: 5 bases; J trimming: 7 bases; junction bases outside the gene matches: 7. The germline CDR1 and CDR2 sequences are SGHTA and FQGNSA.